This TCR beta chain was retrieved from a study of cytomegalovirus exposure and HLA in healthy donors. Across the whole study: As an earlier analysis found, some 170 million T cells yielded 117 million unique TCR beta sequences.

Study-wide results and limits: Per published reports, the classifier diagnosed cytomegalovirus status with high specificity and sensitivity. An analysis was carried out later, and it reportedly showed fewer N-insertions in an Asian-associated ancestry cluster than the approximately 660-donor mean. Reported findings show TCR beta sequences accurately forecast HLA-A and HLA-B alleles in most subjects.

Amplification used 60 Vbeta primers and 13 Jbeta primers. Measured with immunoSEQ multiplex PCR; TCRdb has only the in-frame clones, and not every one. The profile shows 190,000 or so clones, about 80% of them singletons. Concerning this clone: Its antigen is unidentified.

The sequenced sample was PBMCs. This receptor was obtained from a boy between 10 and 17 years old in good health and CMV-seronegative.

CDR3 in amino acids: CATLELGEGGAFF. The CDR3 DNA follows: TGTGCCACCCTTGAACTCGGGGAAGGGGGAGCTTTCTTT. The chain employs TRBV6-1 and TRBJ1-1, with D possibly TRBD1 on 6 matching bases. Germline V gene sequence: CDR1 MNHNS, CDR2 SASEGT. Trimming cost V 10 bases and J 10 bases, with 22 bases left between them. The CDR3 extends over 13 amino acids.